The present T cell receptor (beta chain) was sequenced within a study of early T cells in non-severe SARS-CoV-2 infection. Background on the study: Chains were not paired, and sequencing was done on bulk RNA from unsorted whole blood.

Attachment of unique molecular identifiers was made to individual cDNA molecules. TCRdb itself ran the 5' RACE reads through MiXCR, one entry per CDR3 protein. The table lists roughly 69,000 distinct CDR3 sequences, about 9% of them singletons. This clonotype was recorded at least ten times. Germline CDR1 reads SGHAT; CDR2 reads FQNNGV. V was pared by 1 base and J by 2 bases, with 12 bases between. This CDR3 comprises 15 residues. This sequence originates from an adult who was a healthcare worker with PCR-confirmed SARS-CoV-2 infection or an uninfected control (not recorded which). The chain is built from TRBV11-2 and TRBJ2-7, with unresolved D. The input for sequencing was whole blood, taken at baseline. CDR3 protein: CASSLVSQNTYEQYF. As DNA, the CDR3 is TGTGCCAGCAGCTTAGTATCCCAGAATACCTACGAGCAGTACTTC.